This entry describes one TCR beta chain. Its antigen is as yet unknown. Per germline, CDR1 SGHDT and CDR2 YYEEEE. CDR3 length equals 17 residues. V lost 0 bases, J lost 4 bases, and 8 bases stayed unmatched. The data derive from a study of cytomegalovirus exposure and HLA in healthy donors. Study-wide results and limits: It was reported that TCR beta sequences correctly inferred the HLA-A and HLA-B alleles for most subjects. The dataset shows that most TCR sequences were rare, while some public TCRs occurred in many donors. After further analysis at a later stage, some 15,000 TCR beta sequences were associated with HLA alleles at 0.05 false discovery rate.

A multiplex PCR was run with 60 Vbeta primers and 13 Jbeta primers. Sequenced by immunoSEQ multiplex PCR; TCRdb stores in-frame clones only, minus some. Of approximately 220,000 clones in the sample, about 77% are singletons; the top ten hold under 2%. Sample: PBMCs. V and J are TRBV5-6 and TRBJ2-1; 9 nucleotides line up with TRBD1. This receptor was taken from a woman aged 25-40 years in good health and CMV-seronegative. The CDR3 region has the DNA TGTGCCAGCAGCTTGGTATTGAGGGACAGGGTTTACAATGAGCAGTTCTTC. Translation: CASSLVLRDRVYNEQFF.